What follows is one T cell receptor (beta chain) and its context. The record originates from a study of T cell changes during pregnancy in multiple sclerosis. The data were produced by immunoSEQ multiplex PCR, yet TCRdb's version contains in-frame clones alone and is incomplete. The table lists approximately 46,000 clones, approximately 90% of them singletons. Trimming shortened V by 5 bases and J by 5 bases, and 7 bases separated the two germline ends. CDR1 is SGHVS, CDR2 FQNEAQ, per germline. There are 11 residues in the CDR3. The sample in question was CD8+ T cells from peripheral blood mononuclear cells, obtained in the second trimester of pregnancy. The chain combines TRBV7-8 with TRBJ2-7; no firm D call. This sequence originates from a female donor with multiple sclerosis, enrolled in a pregnancy study. The CDR3 sequence: CASSPGDEQYF. In DNA, the CDR3 is TGTGCCAGCAGCCCCGGAGACGAGCAGTACTTC.